The 3 T cell receptor beta chains listed next were all sequenced from one sample in a study of T cell repertoires in cytomegalovirus infection. Their antigen targets remain unknown. In TCRdb, the reads were re-called with MiXCR into one record per CDR3 protein. The sample carries under 90,000 distinct CDR3 sequences, about half recorded once. This sample comprised CD8+ T cells from cultured PBMCs, obtained from culture after CMV antigen stimulation. These receptors came from a human donor in good health (CMV status not recorded). Some clones in this sample may be carry-over from other donors' samples.

This sequence joins TRBV7-6 and TRBJ2-1; D perhaps matches TRBD2 (5 bases). Germline V gene sequence: CDR1 SGHVS, CDR2 FNYEAQ. Trimming pared 1 base from V and 4 bases from J, leaving 17 bases between. This CDR3 is 17 amino acids long. CDR3 coding DNA: TGTGCCAGCAGCTTAGGTCTCACGGGCGGGCTTTACAATGAGCAGTTCTTC. It encodes CASSLGLTGGLYNEQFF.

This chain connects TRBV6-5 to TRBJ1-1; tentatively, D is TRBD1 (5 bases). Germline V gene data show CDR1 as MNHEY and CDR2 as SVGAGI. This CDR3 comprises 14 residues. V dropped 5 bases and J dropped 7 bases, with 17 bases sitting between them. CDR3 DNA: TGTGCCAGCAGTGCCCGACAGAATCGATATGAAGCTTTCTTT. Translating gives CASSARQNRYEAFF.

The rearrangement uses TRBV7-6 and TRBJ2-1; D is possibly TRBD2 (5 bases). Per the germline V gene, CDR1 is SGHVS and CDR2 is FNYEAQ. The CDR3 length is 11 residues. Trimming took off 5 bases at V and 11 bases at J, with 10 bases between the two ends. The DNA for the CDR3 is TGTGCCAGCAGCCGCAGCGGACAGCAGTTCTTC. Residues: CASSRSGQQFF. Drawing the rest from reference TRBV7-6 and TRBJ2-1, the complete variable domain is GAGVSQSPRYKVTKRGQDVALRCDPISGHVSLYWYRQALGQGPEFLTYFNYEAQQDKSGLPNDRFSAERPEGSISTLTIQRTEQRDSAMYRCASSRSGQQFFGPGTRLTVL.